These 5 T cell receptor beta chains came from one sample sequenced in a study of beta chain features in type 1 diabetes. Study-wide results and caveats: Type 1 diabetes patients had TCRB CDR3s that were shorter (moderately but significantly so) in all four CD4+ subsets.

As every portion of the isolated RNA was reverse transcribed, the sequencing read expressed TCRB transcripts. Clones were sequenced by immunoSEQ multiplex PCR, and TCRdb holds only the in-frame ones, with some missing. Of 240,000 or so clones in the sample, about 14% were seen once. What these receptors recognize is not known. The sample was naive CD4+ T cells from blood. These receptors were taken from a man aged 25 to 40 with type 1 diabetes.

The chain is built from TRBV10-3 and TRBJ1-1, with D perhaps matching TRBD1 (5 bases). Trimming cost V 8 bases and J 1 base, with 8 bases left between them. The CDR3 totals 12 residues. In germline, CDR1 is ENHRY, CDR2 SYGVKD. CDR3 protein: CAILGQNTEAFF. The DNA of the CDR3 is TGTGCCATCCTTGGACAGAACACTGAAGCTTTCTTT.

This clone showed up just a few times. CDR3 residues: CSVVAGVGETQYF. DNA for the CDR3: TGCAGCGTTGTAGCGGGAGTAGGGGAGACCCAGTACTTC. The chain joins TRBV29-1 to TRBJ2-5; 9 bases map to TRBD2. CDR1 and CDR2 from the germline V gene are SQVTM and ANQGSEA. This CDR3 contains 13 residues. Unmatched junction bases numbered 5, after V lost 4 bases and J lost 5 bases. The whole variable domain, filled in from reference TRBV29-1 and TRBJ2-5, reads SAVISQKPSRDICQRGTSLTIQCQVDSQVTMMFWYRQQPGQSLTLIATANQGSEATYESGFVIDKFPISRPNLTFSTLTVSNMSPEDSSIYLCSVVAGVGETQYFGPGTRLLVL.

This chain joins TRBV13 and TRBJ1-3, with TRBD1 identical over 8 bases. V shed 1 base, J shed 0 bases, and the junction held 8 bases outside the gene matches. The CDR3 covers 18 residues. The germline V gene encodes CDR1 PRHDT and CDR2 FYEKMQ (reference sequence). CDR3 DNA sequence: TGTGCCAGCAGCTTAGTAGGGACAGGAGAACTCTCTGGAAACACCATATATTTT. This sequence encodes CASSLVGTGELSGNTIYF. Filled out from reference TRBV13 and TRBJ1-3, the complete variable domain reads AAGVIQSPRHLIKEKRETATLKCYPIPRHDTVYWYQQGPGQDPQFLISFYEKMQSDKGSIPDRFSAQQFSDYHSELNMSSLELGDSALYFCASSLVGTGELSGNTIYFGEGSWLTVV.

This clone was recorded at least ten times. The J gene is TRBJ2-1, the V gene TRBV7-9, with no clear D. Trimming left V 5 bases short and J 10 bases short, with 9 bases between. Germline V gene data show CDR1 as SEHNR and CDR2 as FQNEAQ (reference sequence). The CDR3 runs to 11 residues. CDR3 region: CASSPLEEQFF. CDR3 bases: TGTGCCAGCAGCCCATTAGAGGAGCAGTTCTTC.

A few counts support this clone. J is TRBJ2-3 and V is TRBV5-4; 7 bases align to TRBD1. The CDR3 loop spans 13 amino acids. CDR1 and CDR2 from the germline V gene are SGHNT and YYREEE (reference sequence). The J segment lost 4 bases and the V segment lost 4 bases, leaving 3 bases of the junction unmatched. The CDR3 region is CASSTQGADTQYF. CDR3 bases: TGTGCCAGCAGCACCCAGGGGGCAGATACGCAGTATTTT.